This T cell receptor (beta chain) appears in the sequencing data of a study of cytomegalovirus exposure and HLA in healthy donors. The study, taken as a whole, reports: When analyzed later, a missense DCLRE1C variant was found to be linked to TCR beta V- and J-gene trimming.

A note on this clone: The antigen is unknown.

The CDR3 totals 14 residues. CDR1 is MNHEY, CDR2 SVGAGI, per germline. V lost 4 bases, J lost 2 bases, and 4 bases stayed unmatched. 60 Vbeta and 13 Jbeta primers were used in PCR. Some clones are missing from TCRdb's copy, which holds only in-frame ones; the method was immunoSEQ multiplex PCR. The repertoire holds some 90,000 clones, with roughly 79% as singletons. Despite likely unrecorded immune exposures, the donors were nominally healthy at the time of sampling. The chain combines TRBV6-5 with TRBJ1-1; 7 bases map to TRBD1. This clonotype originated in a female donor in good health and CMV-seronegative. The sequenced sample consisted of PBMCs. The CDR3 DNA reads TGTGCCAGCAGTTCCGGGACAGTTAACACTGAAGCTTTCTTT. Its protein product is CASSSGTVNTEAFF.